This TCR beta chain is from a study of T cell changes during pregnancy in multiple sclerosis. V was trimmed by 2 bases and J by 3 bases, leaving 14 bases between them. CDR3 length equals 14 residues. CDR1 is SQVTM and CDR2 is ANQGSEA in the germline V gene. The data were produced by immunoSEQ multiplex PCR, yet TCRdb's version contains in-frame clones alone and is incomplete. The sample includes 55,000 to 95,000 clones, 85% to 95% of them seen just once. This chain connects TRBV29-1 to TRBJ2-7; a weak D match, TRBD1 (5 bases). This TCR was sampled from a female donor in good health, enrolled as a control in a pregnancy study. The sequenced sample was peripheral blood, obtained in the second trimester of pregnancy. The CDR3 loop reads CSVELKAGRYEQYF. CDR3 DNA: TGCAGCGTTGAACTTAAAGCAGGGCGCTACGAGCAGTACTTC.